The 11 T cell receptor beta chains below all came from one sample that was sequenced in a study of blood T cell repertoires in COVID-19 (dated by TCRdb to 2020 to 2021). The library was prepared using the immunoSEQ multiplex PCR assay. TCRdb limited this immuneACCESS table to in-frame rearrangements with V and J called. A share of clones is missing; checked studies link under half to unresolved V genes, and the rest is unexplained. The sample yields around 90,000 clones; approximately 86% were counted once. The top ten clones comprise around 2% of the sample. The sequenced sample was peripheral blood. These receptors originate from a man aged 45-65 years with COVID-19, enrolled during active disease.

This sequence joins TRBV30 and TRBJ2-5, with 14 bases lining up with TRBD2. The junction had 4 bases not matched to a gene; V was cut back by 2 bases and J by 5 bases. The CDR3 is 15 amino acids. Germline values: CDR1 GTSNPN, CDR2 SVGIG (reference sequence). CDR3 sequence: CAWSTWTSGGETQYF. Here the CDR3 DNA reads TGTGCCTGGAGTACTTGGACTAGCGGGGGGGAGACCCAGTACTTC.

V gene TRBV4-2 combines with J gene TRBJ2-1, with 10 bases identical to TRBD2. Germline assignment: CDR1 LGHNA and CDR2 YNFKEQ. V dropped 3 bases and J dropped 4; count of bases not matched to a gene: 9. The CDR3 runs 17 residues. The CDR3 loop is CASSQTQSGGAYNEQFF. The CDR3 coding sequence is TGTGCCAGCAGCCAGACCCAAAGCGGGGGGGCATACAATGAGCAGTTCTTC.

V usage is TRBV11-3 and J usage is TRBJ2-6, with 9 bases that match TRBD2. With 3 bases clipped from V and 0 bases from J, the junction kept 6 bases outside the gene matches. CDR3 size: 18 residues. Germline V CDR1 and CDR2: SGHNT, YENEEA. The CDR3 spells CASSLGTSLSSGANVLTF. CDR3 bases: TGTGCCAGCAGCTTGGGGACTAGCCTGAGCTCTGGGGCCAACGTCCTGACTTTC.

The count of this clone is one. The chain employs TRBV2 and TRBJ2-3; D remains ambiguous. V was trimmed by 4 bases and J by 5 bases, leaving 7 bases between them. This CDR3 spans 12 amino acids. Germline CDR1 is SNHLY and CDR2 is FYNNEI. CDR3 sequence reads: CASSVVVDTQYF. The CDR3 DNA is TGTGCCAGCAGTGTAGTAGTAGATACGCAGTATTTT.

CDR3 nucleotides: TGTGCCAGCAGCCAAGTGACCGGGACAGTGAACACTGAAGCTTTCTTT. Residues: CASSQVTGTVNTEAFF. The V gene is TRBV4-2, the J gene TRBJ1-1, with 7 bases aligning to TRBD1. V shed 1 base and J 0 bases; nucleotides not matched to a gene: 5. Per the germline V gene, CDR1 is LGHNA and CDR2 is YNFKEQ. The CDR3 runs to 16 residues.

This chain connects TRBV7-2 to TRBJ1-6; 7 bases match TRBD1. CDR1 SGHTA and CDR2 FQGNSA come from the germline V gene. J gave up 8 bases and V 1 base, and 2 bases lay outside the gene matches. The CDR3 sequence is 14 residues long. The CDR3 DNA sequence: TGTGCCAGCAGCTTAGACAGGGGCTATTCACCCCTCCACTTT. Encoded protein: CASSLDRGYSPLHF.

CDR3 sequence reads: CASSLVAGGTEAFF. The DNA of the CDR3 is TGCGCCAGCAGCTTGGTTGCGGGGGGGACTGAAGCTTTCTTT. The chain joins TRBV5-1 to TRBJ1-1; weak D call: TRBD1 (5 bases). The ends were cut back, 0 bases at V and 5 bases at J, with 11 bases in the middle. CDR3 length: 14 residues. Germline values: CDR1 SGHRS, CDR2 YFSETQ.

This clone was seen once. The genes are TRBV7-6 and TRBJ1-1, with a weak D call TRBD1 (6 bases). Trimming stripped 1 base from V and 4 bases from J, with 13 bases between. CDR3 length equals 15 residues. Looked up from germline, CDR1 is SGHVS and CDR2 is FNYEAQ. This CDR3 reads CASSLEQGSRTEAFF. The CDR3 DNA sequence: TGTGCCAGCAGCTTAGAACAGGGTAGCCGCACTGAAGCTTTCTTT.

Only one count was recorded for this clone. The genes are TRBV18 and TRBJ2-2, with D possibly TRBD1 on 5 matching bases. The V and J ends lost 3 bases and 1 base respectively, with 12 bases between them. CDR3 length equals 16 residues. Germline loops: CDR1 KGHSH, CDR2 LQKENI. CDR3 nucleotides: TGTGCCAGCTCACCCGAAAACAGGAGGAACACCGGGGAGCTGTTTTTT. The encoded protein is CASSPENRRNTGELFF.

This chain links TRBV10-3 with TRBJ2-2, with a tentative D call TRBD1 (6 bases). V lost 6 bases and J lost 1, with 9 bases in between. In germline, CDR1 is ENHRY, CDR2 SYGVKD. The CDR3 sequence is 14 residues long. The CDR3 nucleotides are TGTGCCATCAGACGACAGGAGAACACCGGGGAGCTGTTTTTT. It translates to CAIRRQENTGELFF.

The rearrangement links TRBV27 to TRBJ1-6; D gene unclear. The CDR3 covers 12 residues. The V and J ends lost 2 bases and 7 bases respectively, with 3 bases between them. CDR1 and CDR2 from the germline V gene are MNHEY and SMNVEV (reference sequence). The CDR3 DNA reads TGTGCCAGCAGTTTACGGAATTCACCCCTCCACTTT. Its protein is CASSLRNSPLHF.